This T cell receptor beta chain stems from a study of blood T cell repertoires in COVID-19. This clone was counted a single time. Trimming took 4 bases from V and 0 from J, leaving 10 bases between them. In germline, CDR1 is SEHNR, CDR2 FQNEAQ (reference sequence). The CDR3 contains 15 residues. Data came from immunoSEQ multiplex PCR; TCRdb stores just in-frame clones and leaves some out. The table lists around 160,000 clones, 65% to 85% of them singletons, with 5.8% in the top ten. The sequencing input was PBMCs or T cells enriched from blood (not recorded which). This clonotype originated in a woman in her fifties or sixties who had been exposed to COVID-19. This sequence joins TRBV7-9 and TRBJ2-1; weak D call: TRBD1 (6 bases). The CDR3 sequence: CASSYYRASYNEQFF. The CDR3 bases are TGTGCCAGCAGCTATTACAGGGCCTCCTACAATGAGCAGTTCTTC.